This T cell receptor (beta chain) was documented in a study of T cells in Graves' hyperthyroidism and ophthalmopathy. Across the whole study: Peripheral blood was taken when the disease was first diagnosed, before any treatment began.

TCR beta CDR3 region amplification was performed from RNA transcripts. The TCR CDR3 was amplified in a first-round RT-PCR using the HTBI primer set. TCRdb re-called the multiplex PCR reads with MiXCR, one entry per CDR3 protein. Found here are around 720,000 distinct CDR3 sequences, 30% to 40% of them singletons; the top ten hold around 32%. With 2 bases clipped from V and 3 bases from J, the junction kept 3 bases outside the gene matches. Germline assignment: CDR1 ENHRY and CDR2 SYGVKD. The CDR3 runs 14 residues. Stable hyperthyroidism: no ophthalmopathy progression over 18 months of follow-up. Diagnostic assessment was based on clinical symptoms, serum thyroxine and TRAb, thyroid ultrasound and orbital computed tomography.

This TCR came from a woman aged 40 to 50 with Graves' hyperthyroidism. Sequencing was done on a sample of blood. V gene TRBV10-3 combines with J gene TRBJ2-7; 8 positions agree with TRBD1. This chain's CDR3 is CAISEGTGLYEQYF. The CDR3 bases are TGTGCCATCAGTGAGGGGACAGGCCTCTACGAGCAGTACTTC.